This T cell receptor beta chain comes out of a study of blood T cell repertoires in COVID-19. After removal of 2 bases from V and 11 bases from J, the junction contained 10 bases not matched to a gene. This CDR3 is built from 14 residues. The germline V gene has CDR1 GTSNPN and CDR2 SVGIG (reference sequence). Measured with immunoSEQ multiplex PCR; TCRdb has only the in-frame clones, and not every one. Of around 100,000 clones listed, more than 80% were seen once; the top ten hold about 4.5%. The chain recombines TRBV30 with TRBJ2-5, with 11 bases lining up with TRBD2. Input material: peripheral blood. The TCR comes from a woman aged 45-60 years with acute or convalescent COVID-19. The CDR3 spells CAWSPLAGGPSQYF. CDR3 bases: TGTGCCTGGAGTCCCTTAGCGGGGGGGCCATCTCAGTACTTC. The variable domain in full, completed from reference TRBV30 and TRBJ2-5, reads SQTIHQWPATLVQPVGSPLSLECTVEGTSNPNLYWYRQAAGRGLQLLFYSVGIGQISSEVPQNLSASRPQDRQFILSSKKLLLSDSGFYLCAWSPLAGGPSQYFGPGTRLLVL.